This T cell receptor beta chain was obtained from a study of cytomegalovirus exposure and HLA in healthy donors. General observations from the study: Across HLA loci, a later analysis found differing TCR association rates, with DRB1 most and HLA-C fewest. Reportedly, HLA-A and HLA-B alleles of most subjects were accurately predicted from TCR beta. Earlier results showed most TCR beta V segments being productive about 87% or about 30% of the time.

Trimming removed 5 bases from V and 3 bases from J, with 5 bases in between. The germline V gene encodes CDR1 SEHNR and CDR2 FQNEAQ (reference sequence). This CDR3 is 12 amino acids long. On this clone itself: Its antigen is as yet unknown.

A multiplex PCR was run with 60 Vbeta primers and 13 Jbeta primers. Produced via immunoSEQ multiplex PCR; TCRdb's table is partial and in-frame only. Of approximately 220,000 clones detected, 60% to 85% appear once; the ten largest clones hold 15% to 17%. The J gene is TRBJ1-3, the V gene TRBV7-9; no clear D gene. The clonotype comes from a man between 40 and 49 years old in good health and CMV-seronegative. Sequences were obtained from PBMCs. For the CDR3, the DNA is TGTGCCAGCAGCCGGGATGGAAACACCATATATTTT. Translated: CASSRDGNTIYF.